The next 32 T cell receptor beta chains were all read from a single sample in a study of shared clonotypes between healthy human individuals. Terminally differentiated effector memory CD45RA+ cells were excluded from the naive CD8 cells, which were CD45RO-negative and positively selected for CCR7. Repertoires were generated with immunoSEQ multiplex PCR, while TCRdb's copy carries only in-frame clones and drops some. The sample contains some 630,000 clones, approximately 96% of which appear only once. Sequenced input: naive CD8+ T cells sorted from blood. The receptors come from a woman between 25 and 40 years old in good health.

The V call is TRBV29-1, the J call TRBJ1-2, with unresolved D. This CDR3 comprises 11 residues. Trimming removed 4 bases at V and 5 bases at J, with 8 bases between. The germline CDR1 and CDR2 sequences are SQVTM and ANQGSEA. The CDR3 bases are TGCAGCGTTGTAGATCTGTATGGCTACACCTTC. Its translation: CSVVDLYGYTF.

The chain links TRBV7-2 to TRBJ1-1, with D uncertain. The CDR3 covers 12 residues. The V gene's germline CDR1 is SGHTA and CDR2 FQGNSA. V dropped 9 bases and J dropped 3 bases, with 11 bases sitting between them. CDR3 nucleotides: TGTGCCAGTCCTATGAGGGACACTGAAGCTTTCTTT. As protein: CASPMRDTEAFF.

As concerns this clone: Different DNA sequences within this sample yield the same CDR3. The rearrangement uses TRBV7-9 and TRBJ2-5, with 8 bases fitting TRBD1. V shed 5 bases and J 1 base; nucleotides not matched to a gene: 3. Looked up from germline, CDR1 is SEHNR and CDR2 is FQNEAQ (reference sequence). The CDR3 has 14 amino acids. The CDR3 reads CASSLGTGQETQYF. CDR3 nucleotide sequence: TGTGCCAGCAGCCTAGGGACAGGCCAAGAGACCCAGTACTTC.

The chain uses TRBV7-9 and TRBJ1-2, with D possibly matching TRBD1 (6 bases). Germline V gene sequence: CDR1 SEHNR, CDR2 FQNEAQ (reference sequence). The CDR3 consists of 15 residues. Trimming removed 0 bases at V and 4 bases at J, with 12 bases between. The CDR3 spells CASSLAGRGSYGYTF. The CDR3 nucleotides read TGTGCCAGCAGCTTAGCGGGCAGGGGATCCTATGGCTACACCTTC.

On this clone: At the DNA level, this CDR3 is encoded by other sequences in the same sample as well. The rearrangement uses TRBV7-9 and TRBJ2-3; D possibly corresponds to TRBD1 (7 bases). This CDR3 is 15 amino acids long. CDR1 SEHNR and CDR2 FQNEAQ come from the germline V gene (reference sequence). Trimming pared 1 base from V and 3 bases from J, leaving 11 bases between. For the CDR3, the DNA is TGTGCCAGCAGCTTAGTCCAGGGGGGAACAGATACGCAGTATTTT. This codes for CASSLVQGGTDTQYF.

V and J are TRBV2 and TRBJ1-1; D is ambiguous. V shed 1 base and J shed 7 bases, with 16 bases lying between them. The CDR3 spans 15 residues. Per germline, CDR1 SNHLY and CDR2 FYNNEI. CDR3 sequence reads: CASSEDLAEILEAFF. CDR3 coding DNA: TGTGCCAGCAGTGAAGATCTGGCGGAAATTCTTGAAGCTTTCTTT. Full variable domain (remainder filled in from reference TRBV2 and TRBJ1-1): EPEVTQTPSHQVTQMGQEVILRCVPISNHLYFYWYRQILGQKVEFLVSFYNNEISEKSEIFDDQFSVERPDGSNFTLKIRSTKLEDSAMYFCASSEDLAEILEAFFGQGTRLTVV.

The chain has TRBV7-9 and TRBJ2-7; 11 bases match TRBD2. The CDR3 totals 15 residues. CDR1 and CDR2 (germline): SEHNR, FQNEAQ (reference sequence). V lost 6 bases to trimming and J lost 1 base; unmatched junction nucleotides: 5. The CDR3 nucleotides are TGTGCCAGCAGGCCCGGGACTAGCGGATCCTACGAGCAGTACTTC. Translating it yields CASRPGTSGSYEQYF.

This sequence joins TRBV30 and TRBJ2-7, with 9 nucleotides matching TRBD2. V was clipped by 0 bases and J by 4 bases; unmatched bases: 4. This CDR3 region has 14 residues. Germline CDR1 GTSNPN, CDR2 SVGIG (reference sequence). DNA of the CDR3: TGTGCCTGGAGTGTTGGTAGCGGGGGATACGAGCAGTACTTC. It encodes CAWSVGSGGYEQYF. Full variable domain (outside the CDR3, taken from reference TRBV30 and TRBJ2-7): SQTIHQWPATLVQPVGSPLSLECTVEGTSNPNLYWYRQAAGRGLQLLFYSVGIGQISSEVPQNLSASRPQDRQFILSSKKLLLSDSGFYLCAWSVGSGGYEQYFGPGTRLTVT.

The chain has TRBV7-9 and TRBJ1-2; 7 bases are shared with TRBD1. After removal of 4 bases from V and 5 bases from J, the junction contained 13 bases not matched to a gene. The germline V gene has CDR1 SEHNR and CDR2 FQNEAQ (reference sequence). The CDR3 runs to 16 residues. Here the CDR3 reads CASSSVGTEDFYGYTF. CDR3 DNA sequence: TGTGCCAGCAGCTCCGTCGGGACAGAAGATTTTTATGGCTACACCTTC.

The chain employs TRBV15 and TRBJ2-7; tentatively, D is TRBD1 (6 bases). Germline V gives CDR1 LNHNV, CDR2 YYDKDF (reference sequence). This CDR3 spans 13 amino acids. Trimming removed 1 base at V and 6 bases at J, with 10 bases between. The CDR3 reads CATSRVQGFEQYF. CDR3 DNA sequence: TGTGCCACCAGCAGAGTACAGGGCTTCGAGCAGTACTTC.

The CDR3 sequence is CASSLPTGAALGEKLFF. DNA for the CDR3: TGTGCCAGCAGCCTACCAACAGGGGCAGCTCTAGGGGAAAAACTGTTTTTT. V usage is TRBV7-9 and J usage is TRBJ1-4, with 7 bases that match TRBD1. Losses at the gene ends were 5 bases for V and 8 bases for J; bases not matched to a gene: 17. This CDR3 is built from 17 residues. Germline lookup yields CDR1 SEHNR and CDR2 FQNEAQ (reference sequence).

V usage is TRBV28 and J usage is TRBJ2-7, with D uncertain. Trimming cost V 2 bases and J 3 bases, with 5 bases left between them. The length of the CDR3 is 12 residues. Germline V lookup: CDR1 MDHEN, CDR2 SYDVKM. CDR3 sequence reads: CASSLTLYEQYF. CDR3 coding DNA: TGTGCCAGCAGTTTAACCCTCTACGAGCAGTACTTC. The whole variable domain, filled in from reference TRBV28 and TRBJ2-7, reads DVKVTQSSRYLVKRTGEKVFLECVQDMDHENMFWYRQDPGLGLRLIYFSYDVKMKEKGDIPEGYSVSREKKERFSLILESASTNQTSMYLCASSLTLYEQYFGPGTRLTVT.

The chain has TRBV11-2 and TRBJ2-7, with 7 bases matching TRBD2. CDR1 is SGHAT, CDR2 FQNNGV, per germline. With V trimmed by 5 bases and J by 6 bases, 4 bases remained unmatched. The CDR3 loop spans 12 amino acids. This CDR3 reads CASSPGEGEQYF. CDR3 nucleotide sequence: TGTGCCAGCAGCCCTGGGGAGGGCGAGCAGTACTTC.

This chain joins TRBV10-3 and TRBJ2-5; 11 nucleotides agree with TRBD2. Germline V gene data show CDR1 as ENHRY and CDR2 as SYGVKD. Trimming cost V 6 bases and J 4 bases; bases outside gene matches: 7. The CDR3 spans 15 residues. CDR3 residues: CAIRGSGRASETQYF. The CDR3 bases are TGTGCCATCAGAGGTAGCGGGAGGGCCTCAGAGACCCAGTACTTC.

The chain uses TRBV30 and TRBJ2-1; 7 bases are a match to TRBD2. Germline V gives CDR1 GTSNPN, CDR2 SVGIG (reference sequence). CDR3 length: 13 amino acids. V was pared by 1 base and J by 5 bases, with 2 bases of the junction left unmatched. In DNA, the CDR3 is TGTGCCTGGAGTGGACTAGCCCACAATGAGCAGTTCTTC. It specifies CAWSGLAHNEQFF.

About this clone: Other DNA sequences from this sample encode an identical CDR3 as well. The chain is built from TRBV13 and TRBJ2-7, with 12 bases aligning to TRBD2. CDR1 and CDR2 from the germline V gene are PRHDT and FYEKMQ (reference sequence). J gave up 0 bases and V 4 bases, and 1 base lay outside the gene matches. This CDR3 comprises 15 residues. CDR3 coding DNA: TGTGCCAGCAGCTCGGGACTAGCGGGCTCCTACGAGCAGTACTTC. It encodes CASSSGLAGSYEQYF.

This chain connects TRBV4-2 to TRBJ2-2, with TRBD2 as a possible D gene (6 bases). CDR3 size: 16 residues. Germline V gene sequence: CDR1 LGHNA, CDR2 YNFKEQ. The V gene lost 1 base and the J gene lost 2 bases, with 11 bases spanning the gap. CDR3 residues: CASSQVGGVNTGELFF. CDR3 sequence (DNA): TGTGCCAGCAGCCAAGTGGGCGGGGTTAACACCGGGGAGCTGTTTTTT.

This chain joins TRBV27 and TRBJ1-2; weak D call: TRBD1 (6 bases). The V end was cut by 4 bases, the J end by 3 bases, with 12 bases between. CDR1 and CDR2 (germline): MNHEY, SMNVEV (reference sequence). The CDR3 has 14 amino acids. DNA for the CDR3: TGTGCCAGCAGTTCGGGGGGGCGGGACTATGGCTACACCTTC. Its translation: CASSSGGRDYGYTF.

The CDR3 coding sequence is TGTGCCAGCAGCTTGGGAGTAACGTTGGCCGGGGAGCTGTTTTTT. The encoded protein is CASSLGVTLAGELFF. The rearrangement joins TRBV5-5 to TRBJ2-2; D is undetermined. CDR3 length equals 15 residues. V was clipped by 0 bases and J by 6 bases, with 12 bases between them. Germline loops: CDR1 SGHKS, CDR2 YYEKEE (reference sequence).

This sequence joins TRBV5-8 and TRBJ1-1, with D perhaps TRBD1 (6 bases). V was shortened by 2 bases and J by 6 bases, with 17 bases between the two germline ends. Germline CDR1 SGHTS, CDR2 YDEGEE. This CDR3 comprises 15 residues. This CDR3 reads CASSLGGEGLAEAFF. CDR3 in DNA: TGTGCCAGCAGCTTAGGGGGGGAGGGTTTGGCTGAAGCTTTCTTT.

The J gene is TRBJ2-7, the V gene TRBV7-8; 7 nucleotides line up with TRBD1. V lost 8 bases, J lost 5 bases, and 9 bases stayed unmatched. This CDR3 spans 13 amino acids. The germline V gene encodes CDR1 SGHVS and CDR2 FQNEAQ. The CDR3 reads CASQDRVPHEQYF. DNA of the CDR3: TGTGCCAGCCAAGACAGGGTCCCCCACGAGCAGTACTTC.

The rearrangement links TRBV28 to TRBJ2-1; TRBD2 matches 7 bases. The CDR3 length is 15 residues. Trimming took 6 bases from V and 7 from J; bases not matched to a gene: 12. Germline V CDR1 and CDR2: MDHEN, SYDVKM. CDR3 sequence reads: CASRSPSGRKNEQFF. The CDR3 region has the DNA TGTGCCAGCAGGTCCCCTAGCGGTCGTAAGAATGAGCAGTTCTTC.

CDR3 in DNA: TGTGCCAGCAGCTTCCGTAGCTGGGGATCAGATACGCAGTATTTT. This gives the protein CASSFRSWGSDTQYF. The chain recombines TRBV5-6 with TRBJ2-3; D gene ambiguous. The CDR3 is 15 residues long. Germline CDR1 SGHDT, CDR2 YYEEEE. V shed 2 bases and J shed 4 bases, with 14 bases lying between them.

The CDR3 DNA is TGTGCCAGCAGCGGTAGTGGGGATGGCGGGAAAGCTTTCTTT. Translating gives CASSGSGDGGKAFF. The V call is TRBV9, the J call TRBJ1-1; D gene unclear. This CDR3 is built from 14 residues. Germline V CDR1 and CDR2: SGDLS, YYNGEE. Between the trimmed V and J ends, which lost 3 bases and 9 bases, there was a span of 18 bases. The full variable domain, completed using reference TRBV9 and TRBJ1-1, is DSGVTQTPKHLITATGQRVTLRCSPRSGDLSVYWYQQSLDQGLQFLIQYYNGEERAKGNILERFSAQQFPDLHSELNLSSLELGDSALYFCASSGSGDGGKAFFGQGTRLTVV.

The chain uses TRBV29-1 and TRBJ2-1; D gene uncertain. Trimming stripped 3 bases from V and 6 bases from J, with 15 bases between. This CDR3 spans 14 amino acids. The V gene's germline CDR1 is SQVTM and CDR2 ANQGSEA. CDR3 nucleotide sequence: TGCAGCGTTGACTTTAGTGGGTTGGGCAATGAGCAGTTCTTC. Translation: CSVDFSGLGNEQFF.

The V call is TRBV28, the J call TRBJ2-7, with 7 bases lining up with TRBD1. CDR3 length: 13 residues. Germline V gene lookup returns CDR1 MDHEN and CDR2 SYDVKM. Trimming removed 6 bases from V and 3 bases from J; junction bases left unmatched: 5. CDR3 DNA: TGTGCCAGCAGCCCGACAGGGCACTACGAGCAGTACTTC. This translates into CASSPTGHYEQYF.

The chain joins TRBV4-1 to TRBJ1-4, with unresolved D. Deletions cut 3 bases from V and 0 bases from J, with 8 bases between. CDR1 and CDR2 (germline): MGHRA, YSYEKL. The CDR3 consists of 15 residues. CDR3 residues: CASSQRSATNEKLFF. Here the CDR3 DNA reads TGCGCCAGCAGCCAGAGGTCTGCAACTAATGAAAAACTGTTTTTT.

The chain uses TRBV5-1 and TRBJ2-1, with 7 bases lining up with TRBD1. The CDR3 is 12 residues long. V shed 9 bases, J shed 6 bases, and the junction held 6 bases outside the gene matches. CDR1 SGHRS and CDR2 YFSETQ come from the germline V gene. CDR3 loop: CATRTGTNEQFF. In DNA form, the CDR3 reads TGCGCCACCAGGACAGGCACCAATGAGCAGTTCTTC.

This rearrangement joins TRBV5-6 to TRBJ2-7; 8 bases fit TRBD2. V lost 0 bases to trimming and J lost 2 bases; unmatched junction nucleotides: 1. This CDR3 spans 14 amino acids. The V gene's germline CDR1 is SGHDT and CDR2 YYEEEE. CDR3 nucleotide sequence: TGTGCCAGCAGCTTGGGACTAGCGACCTACGAGCAGTACTTC. Its translation: CASSLGLATYEQYF.

This chain connects TRBV27 to TRBJ2-1; 8 positions agree with TRBD2. Trimming removed 7 bases from V and 5 bases from J; junction bases left unmatched: 7. Germline-derived CDR1 and CDR2 are MNHEY and SMNVEV (reference sequence). There are 14 residues in the CDR3. CDR3 region: CASTLGSGNNEQFF. The CDR3, as DNA: TGTGCCAGCACTTTGGGTAGCGGGAACAATGAGCAGTTCTTC.

The V call is TRBV7-9, the J call TRBJ1-3; D is ambiguous. V lost 5 bases and J 1 base, leaving 9 bases between the germline ends. The CDR3 is 14 residues long. CDR1 is SEHNR and CDR2 is FQNEAQ in the germline V gene (reference sequence). The CDR3 DNA reads TGTGCCAGCAGCGGCGACAAGTCTGGAAACACCATATATTTT. Translated, it gives CASSGDKSGNTIYF.

As regards this clone: Other DNA sequences in the sample encode the same CDR3. This chain joins TRBV28 and TRBJ2-3; 7 bases agree with TRBD2. Trimming took 5 bases from V and 0 from J; bases not matched to a gene: 5. CDR1 and CDR2 from the germline V gene are MDHEN and SYDVKM. The CDR3 covers 15 residues. CDR3 DNA sequence: TGTGCCAGCAGTCTCGGACTAGTCAGCACAGATACGCAGTATTTT. Protein sequence: CASSLGLVSTDTQYF. The variable domain in full, completed from reference TRBV28 and TRBJ2-3, reads DVKVTQSSRYLVKRTGEKVFLECVQDMDHENMFWYRQDPGLGLRLIYFSYDVKMKEKGDIPEGYSVSREKKERFSLILESASTNQTSMYLCASSLGLVSTDTQYFGPGTRLTVL.